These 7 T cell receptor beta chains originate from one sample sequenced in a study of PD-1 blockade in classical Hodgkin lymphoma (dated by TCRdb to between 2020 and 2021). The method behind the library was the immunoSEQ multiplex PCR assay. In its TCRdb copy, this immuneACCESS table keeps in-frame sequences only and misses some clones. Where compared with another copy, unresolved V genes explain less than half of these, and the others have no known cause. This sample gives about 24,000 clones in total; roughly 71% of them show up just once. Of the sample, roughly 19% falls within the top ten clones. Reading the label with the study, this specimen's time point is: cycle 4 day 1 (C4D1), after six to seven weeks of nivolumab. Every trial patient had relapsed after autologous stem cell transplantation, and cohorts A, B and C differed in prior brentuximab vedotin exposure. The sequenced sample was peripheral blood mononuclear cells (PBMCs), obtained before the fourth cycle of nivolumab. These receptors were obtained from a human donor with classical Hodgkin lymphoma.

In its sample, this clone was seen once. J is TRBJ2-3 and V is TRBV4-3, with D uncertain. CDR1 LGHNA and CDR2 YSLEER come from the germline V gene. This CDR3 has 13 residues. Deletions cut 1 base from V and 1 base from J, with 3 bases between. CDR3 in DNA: TGCGCCAGCAGCCAAGTGGGCACAGATACGCAGTATTTT. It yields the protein CASSQVGTDTQYF.

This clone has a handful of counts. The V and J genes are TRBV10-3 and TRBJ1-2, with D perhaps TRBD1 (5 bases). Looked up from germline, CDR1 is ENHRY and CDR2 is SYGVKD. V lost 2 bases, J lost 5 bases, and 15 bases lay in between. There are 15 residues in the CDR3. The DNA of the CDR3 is TGTGCCATCAGTGAGACTACGGGACGGCCGTATGGCTACACCTTC. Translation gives CAISETTGRPYGYTF.

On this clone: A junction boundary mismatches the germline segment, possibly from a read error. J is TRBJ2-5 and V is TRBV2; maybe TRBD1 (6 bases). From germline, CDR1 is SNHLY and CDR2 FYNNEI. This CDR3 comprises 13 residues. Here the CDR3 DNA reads TGTGCCAGCAGCGCAACGAGGGACACCGCGAGAAACTTC. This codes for CASSATRDTARNF.

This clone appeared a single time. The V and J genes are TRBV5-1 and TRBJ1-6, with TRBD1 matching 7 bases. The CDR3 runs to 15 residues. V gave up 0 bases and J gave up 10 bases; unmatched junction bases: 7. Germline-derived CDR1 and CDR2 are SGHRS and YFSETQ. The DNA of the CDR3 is TGCGCCAGCAGCTTGGCTGGGCAGGGGGAATCACCCCTCCACTTT. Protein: CASSLAGQGESPLHF.

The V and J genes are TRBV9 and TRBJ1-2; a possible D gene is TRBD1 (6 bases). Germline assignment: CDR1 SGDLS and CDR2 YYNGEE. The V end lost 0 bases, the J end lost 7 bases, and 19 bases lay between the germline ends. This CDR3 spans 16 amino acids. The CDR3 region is CASSVDGQHNGGGYTF. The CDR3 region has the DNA TGTGCCAGCAGCGTAGACGGACAGCACAACGGCGGTGGCTACACCTTC. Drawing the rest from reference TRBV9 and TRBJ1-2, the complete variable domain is DSGVTQTPKHLITATGQRVTLRCSPRSGDLSVYWYQQSLDQGLQFLIQYYNGEERAKGNILERFSAQQFPDLHSELNLSSLELGDSALYFCASSVDGQHNGGGYTFGSGTRLTVV.

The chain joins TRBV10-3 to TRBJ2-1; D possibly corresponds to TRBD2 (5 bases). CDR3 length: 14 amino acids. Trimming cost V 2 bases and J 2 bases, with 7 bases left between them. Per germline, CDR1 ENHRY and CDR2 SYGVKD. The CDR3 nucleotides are TGTGCCATCAGTGAGAGCGGTACCTACAATGAGCAGTTCTTC. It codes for CAISESGTYNEQFF.

As DNA, the CDR3 is TGTGCCAGCAGTTACAATCGCGACAGGACCTCACCCCTCCACTTT. Its protein is CASSYNRDRTSPLHF. The chain joins TRBV6-5 to TRBJ1-6; D is possibly TRBD1 (6 bases). Trimming took 2 bases from V and 10 from J, leaving 15 bases between them. This CDR3 contains 15 residues. The germline V gene encodes CDR1 MNHEY and CDR2 SVGAGI.